What follows are 22 T cell receptor beta chains derived from one specimen sequenced in a study of T cell responses to AZD1222 COVID-19 vaccine. Assay used: immunoSEQ multiplex PCR; TCRdb lists only in-frame clones, some missing. The data show some 130,000 clones, 85% to 95% seen once. The sequencing used peripheral blood, collected 28 days after the second AZD1222 dose. The receptors stem from an adult who received the AZD1222 COVID-19 vaccine.

The genes are TRBV11-2 and TRBJ2-1; D ambiguous. Germline CDR1 SGHAT, CDR2 FQNNGV. V lost 4 bases to trimming and J lost 2 bases, with 15 bases between them. The CDR3 has 16 amino acids. The CDR3 nucleotides are TGTGCCAGCAGCTACGCGCGCGGAGAAGCCTACAATGAGCAGTTCTTC. It codes for CASSYARGEAYNEQFF.

The rearrangement uses TRBV4-1 and TRBJ1-5; D is undetermined. This CDR3 comprises 13 residues. Germline CDR1 is MGHRA and CDR2 is YSYEKL. With 4 bases removed from V and 7 bases from J, the gap between germline ends came to 11 bases. Written as DNA, the CDR3 is TGCGCCAGCAGCCTTGAGACGGGACAGCCCCAGCATTTT. It specifies CASSLETGQPQHF.

The gene calls are TRBV2 and TRBJ1-6; D is possibly TRBD1 (5 bases). This CDR3 contains 14 residues. Germline assignment: CDR1 SNHLY and CDR2 FYNNEI. Trimming pared 6 bases from V and 8 bases from J, leaving 14 bases between. The CDR3 sequence: CASRRDRPDSPLHF. As DNA, the CDR3 is TGTGCCAGCAGGAGGGACCGACCTGATTCACCCCTCCACTTT.

The rearrangement uses TRBV2 and TRBJ1-4; tentative D call: TRBD1 (6 bases). The V gene's germline CDR1 is SNHLY and CDR2 FYNNEI. The CDR3 is 15 amino acids. V dropped 7 bases and J dropped 0 bases, with 12 bases sitting between them. CDR3 DNA sequence: TGTGCCAGCAACATAAGGGGGGCAACTAATGAAAAACTGTTTTTT. Its translation is CASNIRGATNEKLFF.

The rearrangement links TRBV4-2 to TRBJ1-1; D is undetermined. Trimming cost V 1 base and J 0 bases, with 12 bases left between them. The CDR3 is 16 residues long. CDR1 LGHNA and CDR2 YNFKEQ come from the germline V gene. The CDR3 DNA follows: TGTGCCAGCAGCCAAGCACAACTGTGGCTGAACACTGAAGCTTTCTTT. Its protein product is CASSQAQLWLNTEAFF.

This chain uses TRBV7-2 with TRBJ2-6; 12 nucleotides align to TRBD1. Germline CDR1 SGHTA, CDR2 FQGNSA. The CDR3 sequence is 18 residues long. The V segment lost 7 bases and the J segment 2 bases; nucleotides outside the gene matches: 9. The CDR3 region has the DNA TGTGCCAGCACCCCCCCGGGACAGGGGGCCCCTGGGGCCAACGTCCTGACTTTC. As protein: CASTPPGQGAPGANVLTF.

The chain carries TRBV28 and TRBJ2-2; D may be TRBD1 or TRBD2 (5 bases each). The CDR3 consists of 12 residues. Germline V gene sequence: CDR1 MDHEN, CDR2 SYDVKM. The V gene lost 8 bases and the J gene lost 5 bases, with 9 bases spanning the gap. CDR3 protein: CASGGATGELFF. CDR3 coding DNA: TGTGCCAGCGGGGGTGCGACCGGGGAGCTGTTTTTT.

The J gene is TRBJ2-5, the V gene TRBV7-2, with a tentative D call TRBD1 (6 bases). CDR1 and CDR2 (germline): SGHTA, FQGNSA. V gave up 4 bases and J gave up 3 bases, with 15 bases separating them. The CDR3 has 15 residues. CDR3 sequence: CASSSQGGGKETQYF. CDR3 nucleotide sequence: TGTGCCAGCAGCTCCCAAGGGGGTGGGAAAGAGACCCAGTACTTC.

This rearrangement joins TRBV28 to TRBJ1-1; D not certain. The CDR3 totals 11 residues. V was shortened by 6 bases and J by 2 bases, with 4 bases between the two germline ends. The germline V gene has CDR1 MDHEN and CDR2 SYDVKM. The CDR3 protein is CASRQNTEAFF. CDR3 DNA sequence: TGTGCCAGCAGACAAAACACTGAAGCTTTCTTT.

This sequence joins TRBV14 and TRBJ2-7, with unresolved D. V was trimmed by 3 bases and J by 6 bases, leaving 9 bases between them. The CDR3 has 12 residues. Germline V gene lookup returns CDR1 SGHDN and CDR2 FVKESK. CDR3 protein: CASSQLGIEQYF. CDR3 in DNA: TGTGCCAGCAGCCAGCTAGGGATCGAGCAGTACTTC.

The CDR3 region is CASREPGQGFYEQYF. CDR3 nucleotide sequence: TGCGCCAGCAGGGAACCGGGACAGGGATTCTACGAGCAGTACTTC. V usage is TRBV5-1 and J usage is TRBJ2-7; TRBD1 agrees at 9 bases. The CDR3 is 15 amino acids. Germline CDR1 and CDR2: SGHRS and YFSETQ. V lost 5 bases and J lost 3; bases outside the gene matches: 9.

The CDR3 DNA follows: TGTGCCAGCAGCTACGGACAGGTTGTCTACACCTTC. Protein sequence: CASSYGQVVYTF. The chain is built from TRBV11-2 and TRBJ1-2; the match to TRBD1 covers 7 bases. The CDR3 spans 12 residues. V was pared by 4 bases and J by 10 bases, with 6 bases of the junction left unmatched. The germline V gene encodes CDR1 SGHAT and CDR2 FQNNGV.

This chain connects TRBV3-1 (or the pseudogene TRBV3-2) to TRBJ1-4, with D maybe TRBD1 (5 bases). The CDR3 loop spans 15 amino acids. Germline V gene sequence: CDR1 LGHDT, CDR2 YNNKEL (reference sequence). Trimming shortened V by 2 bases and J by 2 bases, and 9 bases separated the two germline ends. The CDR3 region is CASSQTRVTNEKLFF. The CDR3, as DNA: TGTGCCAGCAGCCAAACCAGGGTTACTAATGAAAAACTGTTTTTT.

The chain uses TRBV5-1 and TRBJ2-1, with D possibly TRBD2 on 7 matching bases. The germline gives CDR1 SGHRS, CDR2 YFSETQ. This CDR3 is built from 16 residues. V was trimmed by 7 bases and J by 0 bases, leaving 17 bases between them. CDR3 residues: CASRRGGSSSYNEQFF. Here the CDR3 DNA reads TGCGCCAGCCGAAGGGGGGGCTCAAGCTCCTACAATGAGCAGTTCTTC.

J is TRBJ1-2 and V is TRBV6-5; TRBD1 agrees at 7 bases. Germline V gene data show CDR1 as MNHEY and CDR2 as SVGAGI. V shed 9 bases, J shed 5 bases, and the junction held 15 bases outside the gene matches. The CDR3 loop spans 15 amino acids. The CDR3 protein is CASRRGGTDIYGYTF. The DNA for the CDR3 is TGTGCCAGTCGAAGGGGGGGGACAGATATTTATGGCTACACCTTC.

The V gene is TRBV27, the J gene TRBJ2-3, with 8 bases fitting TRBD1. Germline trimming cut 6 bases from V and 1 base from J; bases unmatched to any gene: 3. The CDR3 sequence is 14 residues long. Germline lookup yields CDR1 MNHEY and CDR2 SMNVEV (reference sequence). The CDR3: CASREGQGTDTQYF. Written as DNA, the CDR3 is TGTGCCAGCAGGGAGGGACAGGGCACAGATACGCAGTATTTT.

This chain connects TRBV5-1 to TRBJ2-3; possible D gene TRBD2, 5 bases. Germline V gene lookup returns CDR1 SGHRS and CDR2 YFSETQ. The V end was cut by 4 bases, the J end by 2 bases, with 14 bases between. The CDR3 contains 15 residues. CDR3 sequence: CASSETTRFTDTQYF. Here the CDR3 DNA reads TGCGCCAGCAGCGAGACTACTAGATTCACAGATACGCAGTATTTT.

The chain is built from TRBV18 and TRBJ2-5, with D perhaps TRBD1 (7 bases). The ends were cut back, 4 bases at V and 5 bases at J, with 20 bases in the middle. The CDR3 is made up of 16 amino acids. The germline gives CDR1 KGHSH, CDR2 LQKENI. For the CDR3, the DNA is TGTGCCAGCTCACGTTCCCGACAGGGAGGCTCTGAGACCCAGTACTTC. Protein product: CASSRSRQGGSETQYF.

V and J are TRBV7-8 and TRBJ1-5; D gene uncertain. V was shortened by 5 bases and J by 3 bases, with 8 bases between the two germline ends. This CDR3 spans 13 amino acids. Germline CDR1 reads SGHVS; CDR2 reads FQNEAQ. The CDR3 region is CASSPQHNQPQHF. The CDR3 DNA sequence: TGTGCCAGCAGCCCACAGCACAATCAGCCCCAGCATTTT.

The chain uses TRBV2 and TRBJ2-6, with 8 bases fitting TRBD2. V was clipped by 3 bases and J by 0 bases; unmatched bases: 4. CDR1 is SNHLY and CDR2 is FYNNEI in the germline V gene. The CDR3 contains 17 residues. This chain's CDR3 is CASSETGGASGANVLTF. DNA for the CDR3: TGTGCCAGCAGTGAGACCGGGGGGGCCTCTGGGGCCAACGTCCTGACTTTC.

The chain employs TRBV7-6 and TRBJ2-7; tentative D call: TRBD1 (5 bases). The CDR3 extends over 12 amino acids. Deletions cut 5 bases from V and 5 bases from J, with 10 bases between. Germline CDR1 is SGHVS and CDR2 is FNYEAQ. DNA for the CDR3: TGTGCCAGCAGCAACCGACAGAACGAGCAGTACTTC. Translated, it gives CASSNRQNEQYF. The entire variable domain, with the rest obtained from reference TRBV7-6 and TRBJ2-7, is as follows: GAGVSQSPRYKVTKRGQDVALRCDPISGHVSLYWYRQALGQGPEFLTYFNYEAQQDKSGLPNDRFSAERPEGSISTLTIQRTEQRDSAMYRCASSNRQNEQYFGPGTRLTVT.

This chain connects TRBV5-1 to TRBJ2-1, with a possible D match to TRBD2 (6 bases). This CDR3 has 15 residues. Between the trimmed V and J ends, which lost 1 base and 5 bases, there was a span of 13 bases. The germline CDR1 and CDR2 sequences are SGHRS and YFSETQ. The CDR3 here is CASSLWFGGNNEQFF. DNA of the CDR3: TGCGCCAGCAGCTTGTGGTTTGGGGGGAACAATGAGCAGTTCTTC.